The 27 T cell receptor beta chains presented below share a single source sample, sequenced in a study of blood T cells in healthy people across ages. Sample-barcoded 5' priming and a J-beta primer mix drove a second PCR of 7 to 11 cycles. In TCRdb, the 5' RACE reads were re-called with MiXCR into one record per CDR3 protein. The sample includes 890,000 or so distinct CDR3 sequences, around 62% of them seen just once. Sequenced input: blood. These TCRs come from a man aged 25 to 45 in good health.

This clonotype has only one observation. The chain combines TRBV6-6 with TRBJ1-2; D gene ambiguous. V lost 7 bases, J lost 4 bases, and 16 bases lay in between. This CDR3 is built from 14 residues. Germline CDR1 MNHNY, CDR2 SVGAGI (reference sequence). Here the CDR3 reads CASTGLPSFYGYTF. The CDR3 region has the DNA TGTGCCAGCACGGGCCTGCCCTCGTTCTATGGCTACACCTTC.

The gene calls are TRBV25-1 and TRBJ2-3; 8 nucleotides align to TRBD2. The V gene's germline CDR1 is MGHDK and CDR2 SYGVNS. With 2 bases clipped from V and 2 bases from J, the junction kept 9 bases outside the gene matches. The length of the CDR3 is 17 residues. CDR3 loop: CASSEGPLGGVTDTQYF. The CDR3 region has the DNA TGTGCCAGCAGTGAAGGGCCGCTCGGGGGGGTCACAGATACGCAGTATTTT.

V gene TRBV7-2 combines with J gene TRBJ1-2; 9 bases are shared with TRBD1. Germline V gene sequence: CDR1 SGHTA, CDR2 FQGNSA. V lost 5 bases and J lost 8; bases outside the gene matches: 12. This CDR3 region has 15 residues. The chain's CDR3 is CASSPQQGASYGYTF. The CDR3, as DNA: TGTGCCAGCAGCCCTCAACAGGGGGCGAGCTACGGCTACACCTTC.

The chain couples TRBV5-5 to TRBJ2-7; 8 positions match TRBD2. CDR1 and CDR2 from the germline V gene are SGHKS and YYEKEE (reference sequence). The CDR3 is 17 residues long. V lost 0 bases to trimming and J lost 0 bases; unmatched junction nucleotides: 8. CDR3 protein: CASSLVGVAGTSYEQYF. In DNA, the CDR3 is TGTGCCAGCAGCTTGGTGGGCGTAGCGGGGACCTCCTACGAGCAGTACTTC. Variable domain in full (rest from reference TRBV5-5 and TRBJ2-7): DAGVTQSPTHLIKTRGQQVTLRCSPISGHKSVSWYQQVLGQGPQFIFQYYEKEERGRGNFPDRFSARQFPNYSSELNVNALLLGDSALYLCASSLVGVAGTSYEQYFGPGTRLTVT.

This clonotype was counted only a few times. The CDR3: CASSGQSYNSPLHF. DNA of the CDR3: TGTGCCAGCAGCGGACAGTCGTATAATTCACCCCTCCACTTT. V usage is TRBV27 and J usage is TRBJ1-6; D is perhaps TRBD1 (6 bases). V was clipped by 6 bases and J by 4 bases, with 10 bases between them. From germline, CDR1 is MNHEY and CDR2 SMNVEV (reference sequence). This CDR3 region has 14 residues.

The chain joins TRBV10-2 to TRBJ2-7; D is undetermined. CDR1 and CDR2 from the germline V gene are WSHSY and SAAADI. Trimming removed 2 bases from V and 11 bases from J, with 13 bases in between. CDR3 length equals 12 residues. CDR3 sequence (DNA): TGCGCCAGCAGTGAGATGGACCGGTTGGAGTACTTC. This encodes CASSEMDRLEYF.

CDR3 amino acids: CASSYLGASYEQYF. Written as DNA, the CDR3 is TGTGCCAGCAGCTACCTCGGGGCGTCCTACGAGCAGTACTTC. The chain is built from TRBV7-2 and TRBJ2-5; the D call may be TRBD1 or TRBD2 (5 bases each). The J call is doubtful: the DNA matches TRBJ2-7 better. This CDR3 contains 14 residues. Germline CDR1 SGHTA, CDR2 FQGNSA.

The CDR3 region is CASSVPSAAYGYTF. CDR3 coding DNA: TGTGCCAGCAGCGTTCCTTCGGCTGCCTATGGCTACACCTTC. V usage is TRBV13 and J usage is TRBJ1-2; no clear D. The V gene's germline CDR1 is PRHDT and CDR2 FYEKMQ (reference sequence). Trimming stripped 5 bases from V and 4 bases from J, with 14 bases between. The CDR3 has 14 residues.

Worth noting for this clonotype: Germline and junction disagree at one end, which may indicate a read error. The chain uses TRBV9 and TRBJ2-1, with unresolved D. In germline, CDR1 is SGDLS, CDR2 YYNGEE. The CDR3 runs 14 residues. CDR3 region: CASSVVGSYNKQFF. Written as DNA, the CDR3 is TGTGCCAGCAGCGTAGTGGGCTCCTACAATAAGCAGTTCTTC.

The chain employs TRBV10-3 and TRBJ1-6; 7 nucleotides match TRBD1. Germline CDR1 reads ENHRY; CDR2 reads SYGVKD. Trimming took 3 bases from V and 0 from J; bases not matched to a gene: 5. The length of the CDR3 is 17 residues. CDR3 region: CAISDETGNSYNSPLHF. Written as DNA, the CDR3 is TGTGCCATCAGTGACGAGACAGGGAACTCCTATAATTCACCCCTCCACTTT.

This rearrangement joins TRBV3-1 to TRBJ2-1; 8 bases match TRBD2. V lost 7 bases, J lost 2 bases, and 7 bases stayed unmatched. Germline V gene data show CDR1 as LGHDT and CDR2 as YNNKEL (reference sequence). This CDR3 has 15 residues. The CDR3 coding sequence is TGTGCCAGCAAACCGGGACTAGGAGCCTACAATGAGCAGTTCTTC. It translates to CASKPGLGAYNEQFF.

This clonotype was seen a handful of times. The CDR3 reads CSVDTGTESYEQYF. The CDR3 region has the DNA TGCAGCGTTGATACCGGGACAGAGTCCTACGAGCAGTACTTC. The chain uses TRBV29-1 and TRBJ2-7, with 7 bases that match TRBD1. The germline gives CDR1 SQVTM, CDR2 ANQGSEA. The J segment lost 1 base and the V segment lost 3 bases, leaving 6 bases of the junction unmatched. The CDR3 runs to 14 residues.

CDR3 protein: CASRPSRGTDTQYF. CDR3 in DNA: TGCGCCAGCCGCCCCAGCCGTGGCACAGATACGCAGTATTTT. The genes are TRBV5-1 and TRBJ2-3; D call uncertain. The ends were cut back, 7 bases at V and 1 base at J, with 13 bases in the middle. CDR1 is SGHRS, CDR2 YFSETQ, per germline. The CDR3 is 14 amino acids. Combining the CDR3 with reference TRBV5-1 and TRBJ2-3 gives the whole variable domain KAGVTQTPRYLIKTRGQQVTLSCSPISGHRSVSWYQQTPGQGLQFLFEYFSETQRNKGNFPGRFSGRQFSNSRSEMNVSTLELGDSALYLCASRPSRGTDTQYFGPGTRLTVL.

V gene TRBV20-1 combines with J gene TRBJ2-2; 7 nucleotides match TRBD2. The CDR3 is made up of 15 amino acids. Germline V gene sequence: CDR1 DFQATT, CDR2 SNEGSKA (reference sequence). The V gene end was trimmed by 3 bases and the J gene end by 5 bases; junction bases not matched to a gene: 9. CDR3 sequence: CSARTIAAGTGELFF. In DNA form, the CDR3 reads TGCAGTGCTAGGACTATTGCAGCGGGGACCGGGGAGCTGTTTTTT.

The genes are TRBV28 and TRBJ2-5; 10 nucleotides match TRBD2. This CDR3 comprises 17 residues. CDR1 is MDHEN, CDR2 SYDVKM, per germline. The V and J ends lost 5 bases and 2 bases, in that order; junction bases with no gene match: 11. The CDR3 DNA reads TGTGCCAGCAGTCGTCCCGGGCTAGCGGGGGCACAAGAGACCCAGTACTTC. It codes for CASSRPGLAGAQETQYF. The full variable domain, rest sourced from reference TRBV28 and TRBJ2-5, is DVKVTQSSRYLVKRTGEKVFLECVQDMDHENMFWYRQDPGLGLRLIYFSYDVKMKEKGDIPEGYSVSREKKERFSLILESASTNQTSMYLCASSRPGLAGAQETQYFGPGTRLLVL.

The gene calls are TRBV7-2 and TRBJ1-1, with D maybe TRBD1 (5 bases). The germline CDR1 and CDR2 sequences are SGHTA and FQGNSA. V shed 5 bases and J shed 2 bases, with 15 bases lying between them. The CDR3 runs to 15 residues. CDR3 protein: CASSPWDGANTEAFF. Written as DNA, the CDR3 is TGTGCCAGCAGCCCGTGGGACGGAGCAAACACTGAAGCTTTCTTT.

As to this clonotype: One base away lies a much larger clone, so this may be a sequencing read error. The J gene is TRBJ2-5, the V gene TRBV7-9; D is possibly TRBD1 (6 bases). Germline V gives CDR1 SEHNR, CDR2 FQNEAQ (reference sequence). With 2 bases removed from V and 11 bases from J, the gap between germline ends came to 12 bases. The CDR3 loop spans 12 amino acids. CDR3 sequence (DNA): TGTGCCAGCAGCTTACAGGGGAAAGAGCAGTACTTC. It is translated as CASSLQGKEQYF. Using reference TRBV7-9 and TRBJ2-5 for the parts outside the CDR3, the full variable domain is DTGVSQNPRHKITKRGQNVTFRCDPISEHNRLYWYRQTLGQGPEFLTYFQNEAQLEKSRLLSDRFSAERPKGSFSTLEIQRTEQGDSAMYLCASSLQGKEQYFGPGTRLLVL.

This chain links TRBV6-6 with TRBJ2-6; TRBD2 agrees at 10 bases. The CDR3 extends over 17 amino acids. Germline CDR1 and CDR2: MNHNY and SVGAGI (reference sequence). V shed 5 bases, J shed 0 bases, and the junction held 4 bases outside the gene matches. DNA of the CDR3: TGTGCCAGCAGTACACTAGCGGGGAACTCTGGGGCCAACGTCCTGACTTTC. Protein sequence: CASSTLAGNSGANVLTF.

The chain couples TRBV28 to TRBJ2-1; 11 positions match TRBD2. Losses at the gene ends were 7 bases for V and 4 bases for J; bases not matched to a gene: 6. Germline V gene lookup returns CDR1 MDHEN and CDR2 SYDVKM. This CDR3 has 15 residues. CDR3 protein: CASTMGTSGYNEQFF. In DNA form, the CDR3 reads TGTGCCAGCACCATGGGGACTAGCGGTTACAATGAGCAGTTCTTC.

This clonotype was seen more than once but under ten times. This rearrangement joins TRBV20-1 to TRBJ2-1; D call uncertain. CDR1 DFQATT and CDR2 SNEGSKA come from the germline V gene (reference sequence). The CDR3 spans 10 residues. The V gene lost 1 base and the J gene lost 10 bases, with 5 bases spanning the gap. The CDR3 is CSARVGEQFF. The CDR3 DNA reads TGCAGTGCTAGAGTGGGGGAGCAGTTCTTC.

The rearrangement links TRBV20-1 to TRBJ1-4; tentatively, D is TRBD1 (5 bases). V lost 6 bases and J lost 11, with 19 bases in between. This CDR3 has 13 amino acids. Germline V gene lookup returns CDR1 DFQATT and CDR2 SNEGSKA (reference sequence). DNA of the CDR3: TGCAGTGCCACCGAGGACCGGGGGGGTAAACTGTTTTTT. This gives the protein CSATEDRGGKLFF.

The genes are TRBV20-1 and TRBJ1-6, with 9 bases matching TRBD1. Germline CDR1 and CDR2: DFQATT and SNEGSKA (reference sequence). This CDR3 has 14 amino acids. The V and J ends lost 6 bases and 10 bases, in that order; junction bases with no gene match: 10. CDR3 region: CSAPTGGVRSPLHF. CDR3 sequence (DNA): TGCAGTGCACCCACAGGGGGCGTGAGGTCACCCCTCCACTTT.

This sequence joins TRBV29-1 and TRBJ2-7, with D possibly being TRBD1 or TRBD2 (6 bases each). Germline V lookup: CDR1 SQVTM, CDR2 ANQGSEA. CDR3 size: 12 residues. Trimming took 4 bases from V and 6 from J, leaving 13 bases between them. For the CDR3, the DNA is TGCAGCGTTGTGGAGGGGGGACTCGAGCAGTACTTC. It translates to CSVVEGGLEQYF.

The CDR3 nucleotides are TGTGCCAGCAGCCAAGGAGGCTCAGCGGGGAACGAGCAGTACTTC. Its protein is CASSQGGSAGNEQYF. The genes are TRBV4-2 and TRBJ2-7; 7 bases match TRBD2. Germline V lookup: CDR1 LGHNA, CDR2 YNFKEQ. Trimming removed 1 base from V and 5 bases from J; junction bases left unmatched: 8. The CDR3 loop spans 15 amino acids.

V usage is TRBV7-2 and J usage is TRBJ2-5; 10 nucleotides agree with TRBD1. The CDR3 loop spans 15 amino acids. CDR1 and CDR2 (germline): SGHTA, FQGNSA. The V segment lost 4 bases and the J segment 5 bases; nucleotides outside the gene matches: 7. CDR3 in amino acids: CASSSQTGGGETQYF. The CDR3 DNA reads TGTGCCAGCAGCTCCCAGACAGGGGGCGGGGAGACCCAGTACTTC.

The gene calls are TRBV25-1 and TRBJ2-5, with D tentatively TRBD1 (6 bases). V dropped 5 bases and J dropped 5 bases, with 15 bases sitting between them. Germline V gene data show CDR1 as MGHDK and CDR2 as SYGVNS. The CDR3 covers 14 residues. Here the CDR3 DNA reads TGTGCCAGCAGTCGACAGGAGGCTCTTGAGACCCAGTACTTC. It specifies CASSRQEALETQYF.

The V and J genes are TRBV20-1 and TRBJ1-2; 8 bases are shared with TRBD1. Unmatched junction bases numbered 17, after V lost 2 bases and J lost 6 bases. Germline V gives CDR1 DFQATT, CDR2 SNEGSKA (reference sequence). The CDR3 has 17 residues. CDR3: CSARYMDVDRGGDGYTF. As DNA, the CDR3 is TGCAGTGCTAGATATATGGATGTTGACAGGGGTGGAGATGGCTACACCTTC.